Presented here are 5 T cell receptor beta chains from one specimen sequenced in a study of T cell repertoires in cytomegalovirus infection. Their cognate antigens are unknown. TCRdb passed the reads through MiXCR, listing each CDR3 protein once. Of about a million distinct CDR3 sequences detected, roughly 31% appear once; the ten largest clones hold about an eighth. The sample here was cultured CD8+ T cells from PBMCs, taken from culture after CMV antigen stimulation. These receptors all come from a human donor in good health (CMV status not recorded). Some clones in this sample may be carry-over from other donors' samples.

For the CDR3, the DNA is TGTGCCAGCAGTGGACAGGAGGACTGGCCCCAGCATTTT. It translates to CASSGQEDWPQHF. The chain is built from TRBV12-3 or TRBV12-4 and TRBJ1-5; 7 nucleotides match TRBD1. The CDR3 extends over 13 amino acids. V trimming: 5 bases; J trimming: 9 bases; junction bases outside the gene matches: 7.

This clonotype appeared a few times. The J gene is TRBJ1-1, the V gene TRBV2; D gene unclear. V lost 8 bases to trimming and J lost 0 bases, with 13 bases between them. This CDR3 is 14 amino acids long. The germline V gene has CDR1 SNHLY and CDR2 FYNNEI. The CDR3 coding sequence is TGTGCCAGCGACTTTGGAGTTTTGAACACTGAAGCTTTCTTT. As protein: CASDFGVLNTEAFF. The complete variable domain, with remaining parts taken from reference TRBV2 and TRBJ1-1, reads EPEVTQTPSHQVTQMGQEVILRCVPISNHLYFYWYRQILGQKVEFLVSFYNNEISEKSEIFDDQFSVERPDGSNFTLKIRSTKLEDSAMYFCASDFGVLNTEAFFGQGTRLTVV.

This clonotype was counted only a few times. The gene calls are TRBV4-3 and TRBJ2-3; 11 bases agree with TRBD1. The CDR3 contains 16 residues. The germline gives CDR1 LGHNA, CDR2 YSLEER. The V segment lost 2 bases and the J segment 4 bases; nucleotides outside the gene matches: 5. The CDR3 sequence: CASSQSGTGGPDTQYF. CDR3 nucleotide sequence: TGCGCCAGCAGCCAATCCGGGACAGGGGGTCCAGATACGCAGTATTTT.

This sequence joins TRBV6-2 or TRBV6-3 and TRBJ1-2; D not resolved. The germline V and J ends were trimmed by 0 bases and 4 bases, with 9 bases remaining between them. The CDR3 covers 14 residues. In germline, CDR1 is MNHEY, CDR2 SVGEGT. CDR3 protein: CASSYSSTAYGYTF. DNA for the CDR3: TGTGCCAGCAGTTACTCGAGCACAGCCTATGGCTACACCTTC.

The V call is TRBV27, the J call TRBJ2-7, with 8 bases fitting TRBD1. The germline CDR1 and CDR2 sequences are MNHEY and SMNVEV (reference sequence). The CDR3 loop spans 12 amino acids. V was clipped by 8 bases and J by 6 bases; unmatched bases: 6. CDR3 sequence: CASAKTGAEQYF. Written as DNA, the CDR3 is TGTGCCAGCGCTAAGACAGGGGCCGAGCAGTACTTC.